A selection of T cell receptor beta chains follows, all from one sample in a study of T-cell reconstitution after alpha-beta-depleted transplantation in children. TCRdb reprocessed the PCR reads via MiXCR and lists one record per CDR3 protein. The table includes 300,000 to 400,000 distinct CDR3 sequences, roughly 15% detected once. The source was PBMCs, mostly from graft donor cells, collected 360 days after TCRalphabeta/CD19-depleted stem cell transplant. These receptors came from a male patient aged 2-15 years who had a stem cell transplant for acute lymphoblastic leukemia, so the T cells may come from the graft donor. Both conserved end residues are part of each CDR3. D genes are given only for firm matches. Where a row states a size, it is once, few, many or the class of an expanded clone; other rows omit it.

v_call,d_call,j_call,clone_size,cdr3_nt,cdr3_aa
TRBV12-3/TRBV12-4,NA,TRBJ2-4,NA,TGTGCCAGCAGTCCAACAGGGACCAAAAACATTCAGTACTTC,CASSPTGTKNIQYF
TRBV27,NA,TRBJ1-1,few,TGTGCCAGCAGTTTATCGAGCGGGTTCAGAATCACTGAAGCTTTCTTT,CASSLSSGFRITEAFF
TRBV19,TRBD1,TRBJ1-1,many,TGTGCCACAGGGACAGGTGGGACTGAAGCTTTCTTT,CATGTGGTEAFF
TRBV20-1,TRBD2,TRBJ2-7,few,TGCAGTGCTAGAGATAGCGGGTACTCCTACGAGCAGTACTTC,CSARDSGYSYEQYF
TRBV4-2,TRBD2,TRBJ2-3,many,TGTGCCAGCAGCCAACTAGCGGCTAGCACAGATACGCAGTATTTT,CASSQLAASTDTQYF
TRBV12-3/TRBV12-4,TRBD2,TRBJ2-1,few,TGTGCCAGCAGTTTATACCGTAGCGGGAGCGGCTACAATGAGCAGTTCTTC,CASSLYRSGSGYNEQFF
TRBV28,NA,TRBJ2-1,NA,TGTGCCAGCAAAGCGACCTCCTACAATGAGCAGTTCTTC,CASKATSYNEQFF
TRBV28,NA,TRBJ2-1,few,TGTGCCAGCAGTTCTTGGGGCTATGAGCAGTTCTTC,CASSSWGYEQFF
TRBV20-1,NA,TRBJ1-5,NA,TGCAGTGCTAGAGCCTTCTCGGCAGGAAAACAGCCCCAGCATTTT,CSARAFSAGKQPQHF
TRBV4-1,NA,TRBJ2-4,few,TGCGCCAGCAGCCAAGATCCTAGCGGACAGTGGGCCAAAAACATTCAGTACTTC,CASSQDPSGQWAKNIQYF
TRBV12-3/TRBV12-4,NA,TRBJ2-1,many,TGTGCCAGCAGTTTTCACGGACCCGTACCCAATGAGCAGTTCTTC,CASSFHGPVPNEQFF
TRBV19,TRBD1,TRBJ2-1,many,TGTGCCAGTAGTTCCCACCGACAGGGTGAGCAGTTCTTC,CASSSHRQGEQFF
TRBV2,TRBD2,TRBJ2-1,NA,TGTGCCAGCAGTGAAGGGACTAGCCCTCTCACCCTGTCTAGACAGTTCTTC,CASSEGTSPLTLSRQFF
TRBV9,NA,TRBJ2-5,NA,TGTGCCAGCAGCGCCCGGGGGGAGACCCAGTACTTC,CASSARGETQYF
TRBV15,NA,TRBJ2-1,few,TGTGCCACCAATGTCCTGTTCTTC,CATNVLFF
TRBV6-5,TRBD1,TRBJ2-7,few,TGTGCCAGCAGCTACTCCAACCATGACAGGGTGAGACCCTACGAGCAGTACTTC,CASSYSNHDRVRPYEQYF
TRBV4-3,NA,TRBJ2-3,NA,TGCGCCAGCGCCATGACTAGCACAGATACGCAGTATTTT,CASAMTSTDTQYF
TRBV20-1,NA,TRBJ1-2,NA,TGCAGTGCTAGAGCCAGGAACTATGGCTACACCTTC,CSARARNYGYTF
TRBV14,NA,TRBJ1-1,many,TGTGCCAGCAGCCAAGCAGGGTCGGACACTGAAGCTTTCTTT,CASSQAGSDTEAFF
TRBV5-5,NA,TRBJ2-4,many,TGTGCCAGCAGCTTGATCAGGGTAGCCAAAAACATTCAGTACTTC,CASSLIRVAKNIQYF
TRBV3-1,NA,TRBJ2-7,many,TGTGCCAGCAGCCAAGAAACGGCAGGCCCCTACGAGCAGTACTTC,CASSQETAGPYEQYF
TRBV28,TRBD2,TRBJ2-7,many,TGTGCCAGCAGTTCACTAGCGGGAGCCTACTACGAGCAGTACTTC,CASSSLAGAYYEQYF
TRBV4-2,TRBD2,TRBJ2-3,NA,TGTGCCAGCAGCCAAGATTGGACTAGCGGGAGGGGGGATACGCAGTATTTT,CASSQDWTSGRGDTQYF
TRBV28,TRBD2,TRBJ2-7,many,TGTGCCAGCAGTTTCCCCCTTAGCGGGAGTTCTAGCTACGAGCAGTACTTC,CASSFPLSGSSSYEQYF
TRBV6-1,NA,TRBJ2-5,few,TGTGCCAGCAGTGAATGGGAAGGGTCCGGTGAGACCCAGTACTTC,CASSEWEGSGETQYF
TRBV7-9,TRBD2,TRBJ2-1,NA,TGTGCCAGCAGCCACCCTAGCGGGAGGGAAAATGAGCAGTTCTTC,CASSHPSGRENEQFF